These 22 T cell receptor beta chains originate from one sample sequenced in a study of blood T cells in healthy people across ages. Primers used in a second PCR of about 6 to 12 cycles were a sample-barcoded 5' primer and a J-beta primer mix. TCRdb used MiXCR to reprocess the 5' RACE reads, holding one entry per CDR3 protein. In the table there are roughly 1,000,000 distinct CDR3 sequences, about 23% of which are singletons. This same sample was also part of a study on T cells of mothers and their children.

The specimen sequenced was blood. The receptors shown here come from a girl aged 2-10 years in good health.

CDR3 DNA: TGCAGTGCTTCCACCTGGGGAATGGAGACCCAGTACTTC. Translated, it gives CSASTWGMETQYF. This chain connects TRBV20-1 to TRBJ2-5; unclear D gene. The CDR3 loop spans 13 amino acids. CDR1 is DFQATT and CDR2 is SNEGSKA in the germline V gene (reference sequence). Trimming left V 5 bases short and J 5 bases short, with 15 bases between.

V usage is TRBV7-9 and J usage is TRBJ1-4; tentatively, D is TRBD1 (6 bases). This CDR3 has 14 residues. In germline, CDR1 is SEHNR, CDR2 FQNEAQ (reference sequence). Trimming pared 2 bases from V and 8 bases from J, leaving 12 bases between. The CDR3 spells CASSLLQTGEKLFF. The CDR3 DNA is TGTGCCAGCAGCTTATTACAGACAGGCGAAAAACTGTTTTTT.

The rearrangement uses TRBV20-1 and TRBJ2-1; D not certain. Per germline, CDR1 DFQATT and CDR2 SNEGSKA (reference sequence). V was trimmed by 5 bases and J by 4 bases, leaving 9 bases between them. The CDR3 is 12 residues long. CDR3 in amino acids: CSAFNEYNEQFF. The CDR3 region has the DNA TGCAGTGCTTTTAACGAGTACAATGAGCAGTTCTTC.

This clonotype has more than one count but fewer than ten. This chain links TRBV7-6 with TRBJ2-5; maybe TRBD2 (5 bases). Trimming pared 5 bases from V and 0 bases from J, leaving 10 bases between. The CDR3 is 14 residues long. Germline V CDR1 and CDR2: SGHVS, FNYEAQ. CDR3 in DNA: TGTGCCAGCAGCAGGACTCCTTACCAAGAGACCCAGTACTTC. Protein: CASSRTPYQETQYF.

V gene TRBV5-1 combines with J gene TRBJ2-7; 7 bases line up with TRBD1. Losses at the gene ends were 7 bases for V and 6 bases for J; bases not matched to a gene: 16. CDR1 is SGHRS and CDR2 is YFSETQ in the germline V gene. The length of the CDR3 is 15 residues. CDR3 DNA: TGCGCCAGCGCGAAAGGGACAGATGTAAAGGGCGAGCAGTACTTC. This encodes CASAKGTDVKGEQYF.

CDR3 residues: CASGYWQGNEQFF. The CDR3 region has the DNA TGCGCCAGCGGTTACTGGCAGGGGAATGAGCAGTTCTTC. This chain connects TRBV4-1 to TRBJ2-1; D is perhaps TRBD1 (6 bases). The length of the CDR3 is 13 residues. Between the trimmed V and J ends, which lost 8 bases and 7 bases, there was a span of 15 bases. Germline CDR1 is MGHRA and CDR2 is YSYEKL.

In this sample, this clonotype turned up a few times. The chain joins TRBV6-4 to TRBJ2-3; tentative D call: TRBD2 (7 bases). V was shortened by 5 bases and J by 3 bases, with 12 bases between the two germline ends. This CDR3 is built from 14 residues. The germline CDR1 and CDR2 sequences are MRHNA and SNTAGT. CDR3 protein: CASSRGRETDTQYF. Written as DNA, the CDR3 is TGTGCCAGCAGTAGGGGGAGGGAGACAGATACGCAGTATTTT.

This clonotype has just a few counts. The chain employs TRBV4-2 and TRBJ1-2; 8 bases align to TRBD1. Trimming at V came to 0 bases and at J to 0 bases, leaving 6 bases not matched to a gene. Germline CDR1 LGHNA, CDR2 YNFKEQ. This CDR3 comprises 17 residues. CDR3 region: CASSQDLEDRANYGYTF. The CDR3, as DNA: TGTGCCAGCAGCCAAGATCTGGAGGACAGGGCTAACTATGGCTACACCTTC.

V and J are TRBV9 and TRBJ2-3; no reliable D call. Deletions cut 1 base from V and 0 bases from J, with 12 bases between. The CDR3 totals 16 residues. Looked up from germline, CDR1 is SGDLS and CDR2 is YYNGEE. The CDR3 sequence: CASSVMGLTSTDTQYF. CDR3 nucleotides: TGTGCCAGCAGCGTAATGGGCCTTACTAGCACAGATACGCAGTATTTT.

This chain links TRBV11-2 with TRBJ2-3; a weak D match, TRBD2 (6 bases). V shed 3 bases and J shed 4 bases, with 17 bases lying between them. The length of the CDR3 is 16 residues. Germline lookup yields CDR1 SGHAT and CDR2 FQNNGV. CDR3 protein: CASSFGNKRVSDTQYF. The DNA of the CDR3 is TGTGCCAGCAGCTTCGGAAATAAGCGGGTTTCAGATACGCAGTATTTT.

The V call is TRBV6-5, the J call TRBJ2-7, with D perhaps matching TRBD1 or TRBD2 (6 bases each). V was trimmed by 0 bases and J by 5 bases, leaving 20 bases between them. The CDR3 extends over 17 amino acids. Germline V gives CDR1 MNHEY, CDR2 SVGAGI. The CDR3 region is CASSYSKGKRGAHEQYF. As DNA, the CDR3 is TGTGCCAGCAGTTACTCAAAAGGGAAGAGGGGGGCCCACGAGCAGTACTTC.

The chain couples TRBV6-5 to TRBJ1-1; D unresolved. Germline CDR1 MNHEY, CDR2 SVGAGI. Trimming stripped 7 bases from V and 1 base from J, with 10 bases between. The CDR3 has 13 residues. CDR3 DNA: TGTGCCAGCAACCCTACCCCGAACACTGAAGCTTTCTTT. Translating gives CASNPTPNTEAFF.

V usage is TRBV6-5 and J usage is TRBJ2-7, with D possibly TRBD1 on 6 matching bases. The CDR3 loop spans 13 amino acids. The germline CDR1 and CDR2 sequences are MNHEY and SVGAGI. Trimming cost V 6 bases and J 1 base, with 10 bases left between them. In DNA, the CDR3 is TGTGCCAGCAGAGTGGGGGCGTCCTACGAGCAGTACTTC. Translation: CASRVGASYEQYF.

As concerns this clonotype: The junction departs from the called germline gene at one end, perhaps through a read error. This rearrangement joins TRBV7-3 to TRBJ1-2; D gene unclear. CDR1 is SGHTA and CDR2 is FQGTGA in the germline V gene. This CDR3 is 14 amino acids long. The CDR3 DNA is TGTGCCAGCAGCTTAACCCCAGAAAACTATGGTTACACCTTC. It translates to CASSLTPENYGYTF.

This chain connects TRBV29-1 to TRBJ2-3; D uncertain. The CDR3 loop spans 16 amino acids. V dropped 2 bases and J dropped 0 bases, with 15 bases sitting between them. Germline CDR1 is SQVTM and CDR2 is ANQGSEA. This CDR3 is CSVEPGLFSSTDTQYF. DNA of the CDR3: TGCAGCGTTGAACCCGGGCTTTTCTCTAGCACAGATACGCAGTATTTT.

This clonotype showed up just a few times. CDR3 nucleotides: TGCGCCAGCAGCCAACGCATTAGCGGGGGGGCTGGAAACATTCAGTACTTC. It is translated as CASSQRISGGAGNIQYF. V gene TRBV4-1 combines with J gene TRBJ2-4; TRBD2 matches at 11 bases. There are 17 residues in the CDR3. Germline CDR1 MGHRA, CDR2 YSYEKL. The V gene end was trimmed by 2 bases and the J gene end by 6 bases; junction bases not matched to a gene: 9.

This rearrangement joins TRBV20-1 to TRBJ2-2; D is undetermined. Deletions cut 3 bases from V and 2 bases from J, with 10 bases between. The CDR3 has 14 amino acids. Germline CDR1 and CDR2: DFQATT and SNEGSKA (reference sequence). The CDR3 DNA sequence: TGCAGTGCTAGCTCCCATACCAACACCGGGGAGCTGTTTTTT. This codes for CSASSHTNTGELFF.

For this clonotype: Sequence at one end of the junction differs from germline and may be a read error. This chain links TRBV5-7 with TRBJ1-1; TRBD1 aligns across 8 bases. TRBV5-7 is marked as an open reading frame, function uncertain. There are 16 residues in the CDR3. CDR3 loop: CASSLESDRDSTEAFF. CDR3 sequence (DNA): TGTGCCAGCAGCTTGGAATCGGACAGGGATAGCACTGAAGCCTTCTTT.

The chain is built from TRBV4-1 and TRBJ1-4; TRBD1 is a possible D gene (6 bases). This CDR3 has 15 amino acids. Per the germline V gene, CDR1 is MGHRA and CDR2 is YSYEKL. Trimming took 4 bases from V and 4 from J, leaving 13 bases between them. CDR3 protein: CASSLVQGGNEKLFF. In nucleotides, the CDR3 is TGCGCCAGCAGCCTCGTACAGGGCGGTAATGAAAAACTGTTTTTT.

This clonotype has a handful of counts. The V call is TRBV3-1, the J call TRBJ2-5, with TRBD2 as a possible D gene (5 bases). The end of the DNA fits TRBJ2-1 better, so the J call may be wrong. This CDR3 is 14 amino acids long. Germline lookup yields CDR1 LGHDT and CDR2 YNNKEL (reference sequence). CDR3 protein: CASSHSLDPNEQFF. Written as DNA, the CDR3 is TGTGCCAGCAGCCACTCACTAGACCCAAATGAGCAGTTCTTC.

This clonotype was detected only a few times. The V call is TRBV20-1, the J call TRBJ2-3, with unresolved D. Trimming shortened V by 6 bases and J by 0 bases, and 13 bases separated the two germline ends. Germline V CDR1 and CDR2: DFQATT, SNEGSKA (reference sequence). This CDR3 has 14 amino acids. The CDR3, as DNA: TGCAGTGCACGTCGGGTAGCTAGCACAGATACGCAGTATTTT. Translated, it gives CSARRVASTDTQYF.

V usage is TRBV7-9 and J usage is TRBJ2-1; D remains unclear. The V gene's germline CDR1 is SEHNR and CDR2 FQNEAQ (reference sequence). Trimming removed 5 bases from V and 1 base from J, with 12 bases in between. The CDR3 sequence is 15 residues long. This chain's CDR3 is CASSGKGSSYNEQFF. The CDR3 DNA follows: TGTGCCAGCAGCGGGAAGGGATCTTCCTACAATGAGCAGTTCTTC.